Following are 14 T cell receptor beta chains from one sample sequenced in a study of vaccination and CD4 T cells after COVID-19. Cultured CD4+ T-cell DNA underwent Oncomine TCR Beta short-read sequencing. TCRdb itself ran the PCR reads through MiXCR, one entry per CDR3 protein. The table lists roughly 7,900 distinct CDR3 sequences, 35% to 40% of them singletons, with about 28% in the top ten. Treatment indicated: approximately 11-day PBMC culture with coronavirus spike peptide pools or control peptides (ViraFEST assay). An unexposed donor provided the CD4+ T cells, which were collected before the COVID-19 pandemic (2011-2018). Their recognized antigens are unknown. The sequenced sample consisted of CD4+ T cells from blood, cultured in vitro. These receptor sequences come from a human donor in good health.

This clonotype was seen more than once but under ten times. The V call is TRBV20-1, the J call TRBJ1-5; 9 bases map to TRBD1. Germline assignment: CDR1 DFQATT and CDR2 SNEGSKA (reference sequence). With V trimmed by 3 bases and J by 7 bases, 7 bases remained unmatched. The CDR3 loop spans 14 amino acids. CDR3 sequence reads: CSASLRDREQPQHF. CDR3 nucleotide sequence: TGCAGTGCTAGTTTGCGGGACAGGGAACAGCCCCAGCATTTT.

The chain recombines TRBV6-1 with TRBJ2-5; no clear D gene. Germline V gives CDR1 MNHNS, CDR2 SASEGT. Trimming shortened V by 7 bases and J by 5 bases, and 20 bases separated the two germline ends. This CDR3 contains 15 residues. The chain's CDR3 is CASKGVQTLGETQYF. Here the CDR3 DNA reads TGTGCCAGCAAGGGTGTACAGACACTCGGGGAGACCCAGTACTTC.

The rearrangement links TRBV27 to TRBJ1-1, with D possibly TRBD1 on 6 matching bases. V was shortened by 3 bases and J by 6 bases, with 14 bases between the two germline ends. The CDR3 runs 14 residues. Germline CDR1 is MNHEY and CDR2 is SMNVEV (reference sequence). This CDR3 reads CASSLLGGRPEAFF. Here the CDR3 DNA reads TGTGCCAGCAGTTTGCTTGGGGGGCGGCCTGAAGCTTTCTTT.

The chain joins TRBV7-6 to TRBJ1-4; D is undetermined. Trimming pared 1 base from V and 5 bases from J, leaving 11 bases between. CDR1 SGHVS and CDR2 FNYEAQ come from the germline V gene. The CDR3 has 15 residues. CDR3 DNA: TGTGCCAGCAGCTTAGACAAAGCGATGAATGAAAAACTGTTTTTT. It yields the protein CASSLDKAMNEKLFF.

DNA for the CDR3: TGTGCCAGCAGCTCCGAAAACACTGAAGCTTTCTTT. This gives the protein CASSSENTEAFF. The chain combines TRBV7-9 with TRBJ1-1; D is undetermined. Trimming removed 4 bases from V and 2 bases from J, with 5 bases in between. This CDR3 contains 12 residues. Germline CDR1 SEHNR, CDR2 FQNEAQ (reference sequence).

This clonotype is a singleton in its sample. A read error may account for a junction end that differs from germline. The chain links TRBV4-2 to TRBJ2-3, with TRBD2 identical over 11 bases. This CDR3 spans 16 amino acids. The germline V gene has CDR1 LGHNA and CDR2 YNFKEQ. The CDR3, as DNA: TGTGCCGGCAGCCAGGCTATAGCGGGGGGGCCAGATACGCAGTATTTT. Protein product: CAGSQAIAGGPDTQYF.

The chain uses TRBV3-1 and TRBJ1-5, with a tentative D call TRBD1 (5 bases). V shed 3 bases and J shed 5 bases, with 14 bases lying between them. Germline V gene lookup returns CDR1 LGHDT and CDR2 YNNKEL (reference sequence). The CDR3 consists of 15 residues. The CDR3 loop is CASSQGTVGYQPQHF. As DNA, the CDR3 is TGTGCCAGCAGCCAGGGGACTGTAGGTTATCAGCCCCAGCATTTT.

The sample holds a few counts of this clonotype. The V call is TRBV29-1, the J call TRBJ1-2, with D tentatively TRBD1 (5 bases). The CDR3 is 13 residues long. Germline CDR1 is SQVTM and CDR2 is ANQGSEA. Trimming cost V 4 bases and J 4 bases, with 13 bases left between them. The CDR3 DNA is TGCAGCGTTGGGAGGGGCGGGTCCTATGGCTACACCTTC. This encodes CSVGRGGSYGYTF.

The sample holds a few counts of this clonotype. V gene TRBV21-1 combines with J gene TRBJ1-1; the table's D call TRBD1 went unverified against the DNA. TRBV21-1 is described as a pseudogene. This CDR3 contains 15 residues. The CDR3, as DNA: TGTGCCAGCAGCAATGGGGCTCCGCCGACCACTGAAGCTTTCTTT. Translating gives CASSNGAPPTTEAFF.

This clonotype was detected a few times. This chain connects TRBV7-6 to TRBJ2-1, with TRBD2 matching over 9 bases. The germline V gene encodes CDR1 SGHVS and CDR2 FNYEAQ. J gave up 3 bases and V 1 base, and 1 base lay outside the gene matches. The CDR3 has 15 amino acids. CDR3 region: CASSLVAGVYNEQFF. As DNA, the CDR3 is TGTGCCAGCAGCTTAGTAGCGGGAGTCTACAATGAGCAGTTCTTC.

The sample holds a few counts of this clonotype. The V call is TRBV7-6, the J call TRBJ1-6; 7 bases are shared with TRBD1. This CDR3 comprises 14 residues. Germline V gene data show CDR1 as SGHVS and CDR2 as FNYEAQ. V dropped 1 base and J dropped 10; count of bases not matched to a gene: 4. The CDR3 DNA is TGTGCCAGCAGCTTAGGACAGGGAAGGTCACCCCTCCACTTT. It specifies CASSLGQGRSPLHF.

The chain links TRBV6-5 to TRBJ1-5, with a tentative D call TRBD1 (5 bases). Germline CDR1 MNHEY, CDR2 SVGAGI. The CDR3 loop spans 14 amino acids. V lost 3 bases to trimming and J lost 9 bases, with 15 bases between them. The CDR3 coding sequence is TGTGCCAGCAGTTATTACGACAGCCAAACGCCCCAGCATTTT. Residues: CASSYYDSQTPQHF.

In its sample, this clonotype is medium-sized (0.01 to 0.1%). The chain has TRBV24-1 and TRBJ2-3; no reliable D call. V was trimmed by 6 bases and J by 5 bases, leaving 17 bases between them. The CDR3 length is 15 residues. Germline V CDR1 and CDR2: KGHDR, SFDVKD. The CDR3 bases are TGTGCCACCAGTACCTCGGATGGTGGGTTAGATACGCAGTATTTT. Its protein product is CATSTSDGGLDTQYF.

The genes are TRBV19 and TRBJ2-1, with unresolved D. This CDR3 region has 13 residues. V was trimmed by 0 bases and J by 12 bases, leaving 12 bases between them. CDR1 and CDR2 (germline): LNHDA, SQIVND (reference sequence). The CDR3 loop reads CASSIDPFSGQFF. CDR3 nucleotides: TGTGCCAGTAGTATAGATCCCTTCTCGGGGCAGTTCTTC.